The next 25 T cell receptor beta chains were all read from a single sample in a study of blood T cell repertoires in COVID-19. Clones were read by immunoSEQ multiplex PCR, and TCRdb kept only the in-frame ones, dropping some. The sample includes about 290,000 clones, about nine tenths seen only once; the top ten take about 1.8%. The sample was PBMCs or T cells enriched from blood (not recorded which). Receptors were obtained from a woman in her 40s who had recovered from COVID-19.

V is TRBV18 and J is TRBJ1-6, with unresolved D. Trimming took 4 bases from V and 3 from J, leaving 13 bases between them. This CDR3 comprises 16 residues. Germline CDR1 KGHSH, CDR2 LQKENI. CDR3 protein: CASSLSGARYNSPLHF. The CDR3 DNA is TGTGCCAGCTCACTGTCGGGAGCTCGCTATAATTCACCCCTCCACTTT. Using reference TRBV18 and TRBJ1-6 for the parts outside the CDR3, the full variable domain is NAGVMQNPRHLVRRRGQEARLRCSPMKGHSHVYWYRQLPEEGLKFMVYLQKENIIDESGMPKERFSAEFPKEGPSILRIQQVVRGDSAAYFCASSLSGARYNSPLHFGNGTRLTVT.

The chain is built from TRBV30 and TRBJ1-2; possibly TRBD1 for D (5 bases). The CDR3 extends over 12 amino acids. Germline CDR1 GTSNPN, CDR2 SVGIG (reference sequence). V was trimmed by 4 bases and J by 2 bases, leaving 8 bases between them. The DNA for the CDR3 is TGTGCCTGGACAGGGCTAAACTATGGCTACACCTTC. Translating gives CAWTGLNYGYTF.

This chain uses TRBV29-1 with TRBJ1-1; 7 bases match TRBD1. The ends lost 7 bases at V and 0 bases at J; junction bases unmatched: 5. From germline, CDR1 is SQVTM and CDR2 ANQGSEA. The CDR3 contains 13 residues. CDR3 sequence reads: CSATTGLNTEAFF. As DNA, the CDR3 is TGCAGCGCCACGACAGGGTTGAACACTGAAGCTTTCTTT. Combining the CDR3 with reference TRBV29-1 and TRBJ1-1 gives the whole variable domain SAVISQKPSRDICQRGTSLTIQCQVDSQVTMMFWYRQQPGQSLTLIATANQGSEATYESGFVIDKFPISRPNLTFSTLTVSNMSPEDSSIYLCSATTGLNTEAFFGQGTRLTVV.

The V and J genes are TRBV3-1 (or the pseudogene TRBV3-2) and TRBJ1-2; TRBD1 aligns across 9 bases. The CDR3 has 16 amino acids. CDR1 LGHDT and CDR2 YNNKEL come from the germline V gene (reference sequence). V dropped 2 bases and J dropped 7; count of bases not matched to a gene: 11. The CDR3: CASSQMMGQGFGGYTF. The CDR3 DNA is TGTGCCAGCAGCCAAATGATGGGACAGGGTTTTGGTGGCTACACCTTC.

The chain couples TRBV3-1 (or the pseudogene TRBV3-2) to TRBJ2-1, with 9 bases lining up with TRBD2. J was trimmed by 10 bases and V by 0 bases; bases with no gene match: 16. This CDR3 region has 18 residues. CDR1 LGHDT and CDR2 YNNKEL come from the germline V gene (reference sequence). CDR3 sequence: CASSQERPAGGPVGEQFF. As DNA, the CDR3 is TGTGCCAGCAGCCAAGAACGACCGGCGGGAGGGCCAGTAGGCGAGCAGTTCTTC.

For the CDR3, the DNA is TGTGCCAGCAGCTTGGCCAGTCTTGGACAGGGAGGAGGCACTGAAGCTTTCTTT. It encodes CASSLASLGQGGGTEAFF. The rearrangement links TRBV5-5 to TRBJ1-1; the match to TRBD1 covers 8 bases. The CDR3 runs 18 residues. The V gene end was trimmed by 0 bases and the J gene end by 4 bases; junction bases not matched to a gene: 14. CDR1 is SGHKS, CDR2 YYEKEE, per germline (reference sequence).

The chain joins TRBV19 to TRBJ1-2; D perhaps matches TRBD1 (6 bases). Looked up from germline, CDR1 is LNHDA and CDR2 is SQIVND (reference sequence). The CDR3 covers 13 residues. V lost 10 bases and J 3 bases, leaving 15 bases between the germline ends. The CDR3 DNA sequence: TGTGCCACCAGAGTACAGGGCGACTATGGCTACACCTTC. Protein: CATRVQGDYGYTF.

The genes are TRBV27 and TRBJ2-5; 8 nucleotides line up with TRBD1. V trimming: 5 bases; J trimming: 5 bases; junction bases outside the gene matches: 13. The length of the CDR3 is 16 residues. Germline V gives CDR1 MNHEY, CDR2 SMNVEV (reference sequence). The CDR3 sequence: CASSRQGAVRGETQYF. DNA for the CDR3: TGTGCCAGCAGTCGTCAGGGGGCAGTAAGGGGCGAGACCCAGTACTTC.

This clone has just one count. This chain uses TRBV18 with TRBJ1-2, with TRBD1 matching 7 bases. This CDR3 has 14 residues. Germline-derived CDR1 and CDR2 are KGHSH and LQKENI. Trimming removed 5 bases from V and 3 bases from J; junction bases left unmatched: 6. The CDR3 sequence: CASSETGDDYGYTF. The DNA of the CDR3 is TGTGCCAGCTCAGAAACAGGGGACGACTATGGCTACACCTTC. The complete variable domain, with remaining parts taken from reference TRBV18 and TRBJ1-2, reads NAGVMQNPRHLVRRRGQEARLRCSPMKGHSHVYWYRQLPEEGLKFMVYLQKENIIDESGMPKERFSAEFPKEGPSILRIQQVVRGDSAAYFCASSETGDDYGYTFGSGTRLTVV.

This clone was seen only once. This chain links TRBV7-8 with TRBJ2-1; 7 nucleotides match TRBD2. Germline V gene data show CDR1 as SGHVS and CDR2 as FQNEAQ. The CDR3 is 13 amino acids. V dropped 5 bases and J dropped 8; count of bases not matched to a gene: 6. The CDR3, as DNA: TGTGCCAGCAGCACCGGGAGCGGGGATGAGCAGTTCTTC. Its protein is CASSTGSGDEQFF.

The chain recombines TRBV6-2 or TRBV6-3 with TRBJ1-1, with 7 bases that match TRBD1. CDR3 length: 14 amino acids. V dropped 6 bases and J dropped 8; count of bases not matched to a gene: 12. Germline lookup yields CDR1 MNHEY and CDR2 SVGEGT. The CDR3 region has the DNA TGTGCCAGCAGCCTTACGACAGGGATCGCGGAAGCTTTCTTT. It encodes CASSLTTGIAEAFF.

This chain links TRBV27 with TRBJ1-5, with D possibly TRBD1 on 6 matching bases. V lost 6 bases and J lost 0, with 15 bases in between. Germline CDR1 is MNHEY and CDR2 is SMNVEV (reference sequence). This CDR3 has 16 amino acids. The CDR3 region is CASSQRGTLSNQPQHF. CDR3 nucleotide sequence: TGTGCCAGCAGCCAAAGAGGGACACTTAGCAATCAGCCCCAGCATTTT.

This sequence joins TRBV20-1 and TRBJ2-2; a possible D gene is TRBD1 (5 bases). The V end lost 3 bases, the J end lost 5 bases, and 10 bases lay between the germline ends. The CDR3 is 13 amino acids. Germline assignment: CDR1 DFQATT and CDR2 SNEGSKA (reference sequence). DNA of the CDR3: TGCAGTGCTAGTCCAGGGAATACCGGGGAGCTGTTTTTT. It encodes CSASPGNTGELFF.

As concerns this clone: Other DNA sequences in this sample translate to the same CDR3. V is TRBV5-1 and J is TRBJ2-7; the match to TRBD2 covers 7 bases. CDR3 length: 14 residues. Germline assignment: CDR1 SGHRS and CDR2 YFSETQ. V lost 2 bases and J lost 2; bases outside the gene matches: 4. The CDR3 reads CASSLQAGTYEQYF. The CDR3 nucleotides are TGCGCCAGCAGCTTACAAGCGGGGACCTACGAGCAGTACTTC.

This chain connects TRBV5-1 to TRBJ2-3, with D tentatively TRBD1 (5 bases). The germline gives CDR1 SGHRS, CDR2 YFSETQ. V shed 0 bases and J shed 4 bases, with 18 bases lying between them. The CDR3 runs to 17 residues. The CDR3 nucleotides are TGCGCCAGCAGCTTGGGTAGGGGCCAGGGTGCGCCAGATACGCAGTATTTT. This translates into CASSLGRGQGAPDTQYF. The variable domain in full, completed from reference TRBV5-1 and TRBJ2-3, reads KAGVTQTPRYLIKTRGQQVTLSCSPISGHRSVSWYQQTPGQGLQFLFEYFSETQRNKGNFPGRFSGRQFSNSRSEMNVSTLELGDSALYLCASSLGRGQGAPDTQYFGPGTRLTVL.

The chain uses TRBV9 and TRBJ2-7, with D maybe TRBD2 (5 bases). Between the trimmed V and J ends, which lost 4 bases and 6 bases, there was a span of 11 bases. Germline V gives CDR1 SGDLS, CDR2 YYNGEE. This CDR3 has 12 residues. CDR3 sequence reads: CASSPQAGEQYF. CDR3 nucleotide sequence: TGTGCCAGCAGCCCCCAGGCGGGCGAGCAGTACTTC.

The chain employs TRBV7-3 and TRBJ2-3, with TRBD2 identical over 8 bases. The germline CDR1 and CDR2 sequences are SGHTA and FQGTGA. V was pared by 4 bases and J by 2 bases, with 5 bases of the junction left unmatched. This CDR3 comprises 15 residues. This chain's CDR3 is CASSSPGGATDTQYF. CDR3 bases: TGTGCCAGCAGCTCCCCGGGGGGGGCCACAGATACGCAGTATTTT.

V and J are TRBV5-5 and TRBJ2-1, with D perhaps TRBD1 (6 bases). The CDR3 loop spans 15 amino acids. Trimming took 4 bases from V and 0 from J, leaving 11 bases between them. From germline, CDR1 is SGHKS and CDR2 YYEKEE (reference sequence). In nucleotides, the CDR3 is TGTGCCAGCAGCAGGACAGAAAGCTCCTACAATGAGCAGTTCTTC. Protein product: CASSRTESSYNEQFF.

The chain recombines TRBV19 with TRBJ1-1; D not resolved. The germline V gene has CDR1 LNHDA and CDR2 SQIVND (reference sequence). The CDR3 covers 14 residues. The V end lost 3 bases, the J end lost 2 bases, and 10 bases lay between the germline ends. CDR3 residues: CASSMGRYNTEAFF. The CDR3 region has the DNA TGTGCCAGTAGTATGGGCAGGTACAACACTGAAGCTTTCTTT.

This clone was observed a handful of times. The V and J genes are TRBV11-2 and TRBJ1-1; perhaps TRBD1 as D (6 bases). Trimming took off 5 bases at V and 4 bases at J, with 17 bases between the two ends. Germline-derived CDR1 and CDR2 are SGHAT and FQNNGV. This CDR3 spans 15 amino acids. CDR3 amino acids: CASSRRRGGRTEAFF. The CDR3 coding sequence is TGTGCCAGCAGCCGTCGTCGGGGGGGCCGCACTGAAGCTTTCTTT. The full variable domain, its missing parts supplied by reference TRBV11-2 and TRBJ1-1, is EAGVAQSPRYKIIEKRQSVAFWCNPISGHATLYWYQQILGQGPKLLIQFQNNGVVDDSQLPKDRFSAERLKGVDSTLKIQPAKLEDSAVYLCASSRRRGGRTEAFFGQGTRLTVV.

The J gene is TRBJ2-2, the V gene TRBV7-2; tentative D call: TRBD1 (5 bases). CDR3 size: 13 residues. CDR1 SGHTA and CDR2 FQGNSA come from the germline V gene. V was cut by 5 bases and J by 8 bases, with 12 bases left in between. CDR3 amino acids: CASSPRVTGELFF. In DNA form, the CDR3 reads TGTGCCAGCAGCCCCAGGGTGACGGGGGAGCTGTTTTTT.

V gene TRBV27 combines with J gene TRBJ1-5; 7 positions agree with TRBD1. Trimming cost V 2 bases and J 6 bases; bases outside gene matches: 7. There are 15 residues in the CDR3. The germline V gene has CDR1 MNHEY and CDR2 SMNVEV (reference sequence). The CDR3: CASSLRSGGGQPQHF. In DNA form, the CDR3 reads TGTGCCAGCAGTTTAAGGTCAGGGGGTGGTCAGCCCCAGCATTTT.

The chain's CDR3 is CASSQVGPGLAGGHPRETQYF. The CDR3 nucleotides read TGCGCCAGCAGCCAAGTGGGGCCGGGACTAGCGGGGGGCCACCCTAGAGAGACCCAGTACTTC. V and J are TRBV4-1 and TRBJ2-5, with 15 bases identical to TRBD2. The germline gives CDR1 MGHRA, CDR2 YSYEKL. The length of the CDR3 is 21 residues. V lost 1 base to trimming and J lost 4 bases; unmatched junction nucleotides: 16.

This clone was counted a single time. The identical CDR3 is also encoded by other nucleotide sequences in the sample. The chain recombines TRBV5-1 with TRBJ1-3; D gene unclear. The ends were cut back, 0 bases at V and 1 base at J, with 8 bases in the middle. The length of the CDR3 is 15 residues. The germline gives CDR1 SGHRS, CDR2 YFSETQ. The CDR3 DNA is TGCGCCAGCAGCTTGGGGGCTAATTCTGGAAACACCATATATTTT. Translated: CASSLGANSGNTIYF.

This chain joins TRBV7-6 and TRBJ2-7; D is possibly TRBD2 (6 bases). The CDR3 covers 13 residues. In germline, CDR1 is SGHVS, CDR2 FNYEAQ. The V and J ends lost 8 bases and 2 bases respectively, with 13 bases between them. The CDR3 here is CASSRGIPYEQYF. CDR3 nucleotides: TGTGCCAGCTCCCGCGGGATTCCCTACGAGCAGTACTTC.